Listed below are T cell receptor beta chains from one sample, sequenced in a study of Graves' ophthalmopathy and Graves' hyperthyroidism. TCRdb used MiXCR to reprocess the multiplex PCR reads, holding one entry per CDR3 protein. This sample has 650,000 to 900,000 distinct CDR3 sequences, with 35% to 50% found just once. Sequenced sample: peripheral blood. The receptors were gathered from an adult man with Graves' ophthalmopathy. CDR3s include the opening cysteine and the closing phenylalanine or tryptophan. A D gene is named only where the DNA matches it firmly. Part of the rows lack a size; the others show once, few, many or a class for expanded clones.

TRBJ1-2,-,-,TRBV24-1,TGTGCCACCTCAAAATCCAATAAACAGGGTGTGAACTATGGCTACACCTTC,CATSKSNKQGVNYGYTF
TRBJ1-2,many,-,TRBV7-9,TGTGCCAGCAGTTATGACACCGCGAACTATGGCTACACCTTC,CASSYDTANYGYTF
TRBJ1-1,-,-,TRBV9,TGCGCCAGCAGCTTGGATGGGGCGCAGAACACTGAAGCTTTCTTT,CASSLDGAQNTEAFF
TRBJ1-1,few,-,TRBV7-2,TGTGCCAGCGCCAACACAGTGACTTACACTGAAGCTTTCTTT,CASANTVTYTEAFF
TRBJ2-7,many,-,TRBV10-3,TGTGCCATCGGGGGACCCTACGAGCAGTACTTC,CAIGGPYEQYF
TRBJ1-1,few,-,TRBV19,TGTGCCAGTAGTATGGGGCTTTCGCCAATGAACACTGAAGCTTTCTTT,CASSMGLSPMNTEAFF
TRBJ1-5,few,-,TRBV24-1,TGTGCCAGCAGGCTACGAATTAATCAGCCCCAGCATTTT,CASRLRINQPQHF
TRBJ2-7,-,-,TRBV5-5,TGTGCCAGCAGCTGGGCCGGGACACCCGCCTACGAGCAGTACTTC,CASSWAGTPAYEQYF
TRBJ2-7,many,-,TRBV7-9,TGTGCCAGCAGCTTAGAGTCCTACGAGCAGTACTTC,CASSLESYEQYF
TRBJ2-7,-,TRBD2,TRBV20-1,TGCAGTGCTAGAGTTTGGGGTAGCGGGAAATCCTACGAGCAGTACTTC,CSARVWGSGKSYEQYF
TRBJ1-5,many,TRBD1,TRBV9,TGTGCCAGCAGCGTAGGGACAGGGGCGCAGCCCCAGCATTTT,CASSVGTGAQPQHF
TRBJ2-7,-,-,TRBV25-1,TGTGCCAGCACCTTATCGGGGAACATCGAGCAGTACTTC,CASTLSGNIEQYF
TRBJ2-1,-,-,TRBV11-1,TGTGCCAGCAGCAAGGGACTTAACTCCTACAATGAGCGGTTCTTC,CASSKGLNSYNERFF
TRBJ2-5,-,TRBD1,TRBV9,TGCGCCAGCAGCCGAAGGACAGGGGGCATCGAGACCCAGTACTTC,CASSRRTGGIETQYF
TRBJ1-2,-,TRBD1,TRBV7-9,TGTGCCAGCAGCTTGCCGGACAGGTTTCATCTCAAGGAGAATGGCTACACCTTC,CASSLPDRFHLKENGYTF
TRBJ2-5,many,-,TRBV7-6,TGTGCCAGCAGTCGGACACCCGCGGCAGAGACCCAGTACTTC,CASSRTPAAETQYF
TRBJ2-5,-,TRBD2,TRBV10-3,TGTGCCATCAGTGAGACTAGCGGGAGCTACAATGAGACCCAGTACTTC,CAISETSGSYNETQYF
TRBJ2-7,many,-,TRBV29-1,TGCAGCGTTGAAGGTGCGTTTGAGCAGTACTTC,CSVEGAFEQYF
TRBJ1-6,-,-,TRBV7-9,TGTGCCAGCAGCGTCAGGGAGAGCTCCTATAATTCACCCCTCCACTTT,CASSVRESSYNSPLHF
TRBJ2-7,many,-,TRBV20-1,TGCAGTGCTAGTGCAGGGCCCACCTACGAGCAGTACTTC,CSASAGPTYEQYF
TRBJ1-1,-,-,TRBV10-3,TGTGCCATCAAATCGAGCGACGCTTCTTTGAACACTGAAGCTTTCTTT,CAIKSSDASLNTEAFF
TRBJ1-2,-,TRBD1,TRBV27,TGTGCCAGCAGTAGGGGACAGGGGGAAAGTGGCTACACCTTC,CASSRGQGESGYTF
TRBJ1-6,many,-,TRBV2,TGTGCCAGCAGTGAAGAGTCAAATTCACCCCTCCACTTT,CASSEESNSPLHF
TRBJ1-5,-,-,TRBV20-1,TGCAGTGCTAGAGATCAAAGGTCAGGGAGCAATCAGCCCCAGCATTTT,CSARDQRSGSNQPQHF
TRBJ2-5,-,-,TRBV20-1,TGCAGTGCTAGGGACTGGGGGCAAGAGACCCAGTACTTC,CSARDWGQETQYF
TRBJ1-1,few,-,TRBV10-3,TGTGCCAGCAGTTGGTCTAGGGTCAGCTTGAACACTGAAGCTTTCTTT,CASSWSRVSLNTEAFF
TRBJ1-5,many,TRBD1,TRBV10-3,TGTGCCATCAGTGGTGGGGACAGGGAATTTTCCCAGCATTTT,CAISGGDREFSQHF
TRBJ2-7,-,TRBD1,TRBV9,TGTGCCAGCAGTTTCCAATACTCAGGGGGCGAGCAGTACTTC,CASSFQYSGGEQYF
TRBJ2-2,once,TRBD1,TRBV10-2,TGCGCCAGCAGTGAGTCAGGGGGCGAGGAGCTGTTTTTT,CASSESGGEELFF
TRBJ1-2,-,-,TRBV5-4,TGTGCCAGCAGCTTGTGGCACCGAGACGGGTTTGGCTACACCTTC,CASSLWHRDGFGYTF
TRBJ1-1,few,-,TRBV7-9,TGTGCCAGCAGCTTAATGTGGGGGGGTAACACTGAAGCTTTCTTT,CASSLMWGGNTEAFF
TRBJ1-4,-,-,TRBV7-9,TGTGCCAGCAGCTCATATCCGGGTTCGGGTGAAAAACTGTTTTTT,CASSSYPGSGEKLFF
TRBJ2-2,few,TRBD1,TRBV5-1,TGCGCCAGCAGCTTGGTACCGGGGACAGGGCTCACCGGGGAGCTGTTTTTT,CASSLVPGTGLTGELFF
TRBJ2-2,few,TRBD2,TRBV7-9,TGTGCCAGCAGCACGGGACTAGCGGGCTCTACCGGGGAGCTGTTTTTT,CASSTGLAGSTGELFF
TRBJ1-2,few,TRBD1,TRBV5-5,TGTGCCAGCAGCCAAGGGACAGCCCTGAAGTATGGCTACACCTTC,CASSQGTALKYGYTF
TRBJ2-6,-,-,TRBV10-3,TGTGCCATCATGCCGGGGTGGGGAGTGTTGGGGGCCAACGTCCTGACTTTC,CAIMPGWGVLGANVLTF
TRBJ1-5,many,-,TRBV29-1,TGCAGCGTTGAAGTCTCCGTGCGTGGACCCCAGCATTTT,CSVEVSVRGPQHF
TRBJ1-4,few,TRBD1,TRBV24-1,TGTGCCACCAGTGATAGAAAGCCGGGACAGCTTGAAAAACTGTTTTTT,CATSDRKPGQLEKLFF
TRBJ1-6,few,-,TRBV2,TGTGCCAGCAGCATCACGACAGATTGGGCGTCTCTTGGTTCACCCCTCCACTTT,CASSITTDWASLGSPLHF
TRBJ1-3,many,-,TRBV15,TGTGCCACCAGCAGAGTTGCCGCGGACACCATATATTTT,CATSRVAADTIYF
TRBJ2-5,many,-,TRBV10-1,TGCGCCAGCAGCCCCGGGGAAGAGACCCAGTACTTC,CASSPGEETQYF
TRBJ2-2,-,TRBD1,TRBV10-3,TGTGCCATCAGTCAGGGACAGGACAACGGGGAGCTGTTTTTT,CAISQGQDNGELFF
TRBJ1-6,-,-,TRBV9,TGTGCCAGCAGCGTAGAAGGGGATGGATATTCACCCCTCCACTTT,CASSVEGDGYSPLHF
TRBJ1-1,-,-,TRBV15,TGTGCCACCAGCAGTGCTTCCGGTGGGAACACTGAAGCTTTCTTT,CATSSASGGNTEAFF
TRBJ2-2,few,TRBD2,TRBV7-2,TGTGCCAGCAGCTTAGGGGTGACTTCGGCGGGAGGGCGCTGCACCGGGGAGCTGTTTTTT,CASSLGVTSAGGRCTGELFF
TRBJ1-6,-,-,TRBV19,TGTGCCAGTAGCTGGAGGGGATCTTTGGGTTCACCCCTCCACTTT,CASSWRGSLGSPLHF
TRBJ2-5,few,-,TRBV5-1,TGCGCCAGCAGCTTAGTTACGCTCGTCGAAATGGAGACCCAGTACTTC,CASSLVTLVEMETQYF
TRBJ1-1,few,-,TRBV6-5,TGTGCCAGCAGGAAATCGACAGAGTCGAACACTGAAGCTTTCTTT,CASRKSTESNTEAFF
TRBJ1-6,-,-,TRBV2,TGTGCCAGCAGTTCGTGGACGAGGGGAGGGAATTCACCCCTCCACTTT,CASSSWTRGGNSPLHF
TRBJ2-7,-,-,TRBV5-6,TGTGCCAGCAGCTTTGGCAGGTTCGCCTCCTACGAGCAGTACTTC,CASSFGRFASYEQYF
TRBJ2-5,-,-,TRBV7-9,TGTGCCAGCAGCTTAGGGGTCTCGCAGAGGGAAGAGACCCAGTACTTC,CASSLGVSQREETQYF
TRBJ2-5,few,-,TRBV5-1,TGCGCCAGCGGCCCCCCTACTAATCACGGGACCCAGTACTTC,CASGPPTNHGTQYF